This T cell receptor beta chain was sequenced for a study of T cell changes during pregnancy in multiple sclerosis. Assay used: immunoSEQ multiplex PCR; TCRdb lists only in-frame clones, some missing. Of fewer than 55,000 clones listed, around nine tenths are singletons. With V trimmed by 4 bases and J by 0 bases, 18 bases remained unmatched. The CDR3 contains 20 residues. CDR1 is LGHNA, CDR2 YSLEER, per germline. The source of this sequence is a female donor in good health, enrolled as a control in a pregnancy study. The material sequenced was CD8+ T cells from peripheral blood mononuclear cells, taken after pregnancy. This chain joins TRBV4-3 and TRBJ1-1; 9 bases are shared with TRBD1. This CDR3 is CASSLYTPSRDRVLNTEAFF. CDR3 nucleotides: TGCGCCAGCAGCCTCTATACTCCTTCCCGGGACAGGGTCTTGAACACTGAAGCTTTCTTT.